Listed below are T cell receptor beta chains from one sample, sequenced in a study of post-analysis software for immune sequencing data. TCRdb redid the calling of the PCR reads with MiXCR, one entry per CDR3 protein. This sample has approximately 660,000 distinct CDR3 sequences; approximately 59% occur once, and the top ten carry around 11%. The sample taken for sequencing was blood. These receptors were obtained from a girl aged 2 to 10 with multiple sclerosis. Both conserved end residues are part of each CDR3. A D gene is named only where the DNA matches it firmly. Some rows mark clone size as missing; the rest say once, few, many or name a class of expanded clone.

v_gene	abundance	j_gene	d_gene	CDR3nt	CDR3aa
TRBV18	-	TRBJ2-5	-	TGTGCCAGCTCAACGCCAGAGACCCAGTACTTC	CASSTPETQYF
TRBV6-2/TRBV6-3	-	TRBJ1-5	-	TGTGCCAGCAGTTACCCTAAACATCGAAGTAGCAATCAGCCCCAGCATTTT	CASSYPKHRSSNQPQHF
TRBV5-1	-	TRBJ1-4	-	TGCGCCAGCAGCGTCCAGCAGGGTGCAGGAGAAAAACTGTTTTTT	CASSVQQGAGEKLFF
TRBV15	-	TRBJ2-1	-	TGTGCCACCAGCAGTCGCAATGAGCAGTTCTTC	CATSSRNEQFF
TRBV5-1	few	TRBJ2-7	-	TGCGCCAGCAGCCCGTCCGGGACGCCGACCTACGAGCAGTACTTC	CASSPSGTPTYEQYF
TRBV2	few	TRBJ2-1	TRBD2	TGTGCCAGCATTAAGACTAGCGGGAGGGCGGGAGTCAATGAGCAGTTCTTC	CASIKTSGRAGVNEQFF
TRBV6-5	-	TRBJ2-1	TRBD1	TGTGCCAGCCACAGACAGGGTGCCTACAATGAGCAGTTCTTC	CASHRQGAYNEQFF
TRBV12-3/TRBV12-4	-	TRBJ2-5	-	TGTGCCAGCCGCGAGGTCGGGGAGACCCAGTACTTC	CASREVGETQYF
TRBV11-2	once	TRBJ2-5	TRBD1	TGTGCCAGCAGCGAGTCCGGGACAGCCGTTGGGACCCAGTACTTC	CASSESGTAVGTQYF
TRBV6-5	few	TRBJ2-7	TRBD1	TGTGCCAGCAGTTACGAAGGGCAGGGGGACTACGAGCAGTACTTC	CASSYEGQGDYEQYF
TRBV6-1	few	TRBJ2-7	TRBD2	TGTGCCAGCAGTGAAGAGACTAGCGGGAGTTACGAGCAGTACTTC	CASSEETSGSYEQYF